Shown below are 9 T cell receptor beta chains from a single sample sequenced in a study of regulatory T cells in long-lasting Graves disease. Construction of TCR beta libraries relied on iRepertoire HTBI primers and on Arm-PCR targeting CDR3 regions. TCRdb used MiXCR to reprocess the multiplex PCR reads, holding one entry per CDR3 protein. The sample holds approximately 250,000 distinct CDR3 sequences, around 18% seen once. Time point in this sample: newly diagnosed GD, antithyroid drugs for less than 3 months. The TCR library was made from RNA extracted from PBMCs. Sequences were derived from peripheral blood mononuclear cells (PBMCs), sampled at new diagnosis, from a patient treated with antithyroid drugs. Source of these receptors: a female donor with Graves disease.

This clonotype was observed at least ten times. V and J are TRBV6-1 and TRBJ2-7, with 7 bases fitting TRBD1. Germline V gene lookup returns CDR1 MNHNS and CDR2 SASEGT. The CDR3 contains 13 residues. The junction had 0 bases not matched to a gene; V was cut back by 2 bases and J by 2 bases. CDR3 coding DNA: TGTGCCAGCAGTGAAACAGGGGCCTACGAGCAGTACTTC. This encodes CASSETGAYEQYF.

This clonotype has ten or more counts. Here the CDR3 DNA reads TGTGCCAGCAGTTTTGGGGGGAGGGCCGAAGAGACCCAGTACTTC. Encoded protein: CASSFGGRAEETQYF. The rearrangement uses TRBV28 and TRBJ2-5, with 7 bases identical to TRBD2. The trim removed 3 bases at V and 3 bases at J, leaving 7 bases unmatched. The CDR3 sequence is 15 residues long. Germline V gives CDR1 MDHEN, CDR2 SYDVKM.

This clonotype was counted many times. The DNA of the CDR3 is TGTGCCAGCAGGGTGGGGGGACTGACGGACAATGAGCAGTTCTTC. Protein product: CASRVGGLTDNEQFF. The chain is built from TRBV6-2 or TRBV6-3 and TRBJ2-1; D may be TRBD2 (6 bases). Deletions cut 6 bases from V and 5 bases from J, with 17 bases between. The CDR3 contains 15 residues. The germline gives CDR1 MNHEY, CDR2 SVGEGT.

V is TRBV7-2 and J is TRBJ2-5; TRBD2 matches 10 bases. CDR1 is SGHTA, CDR2 FQGNSA, per germline. The CDR3 is made up of 17 amino acids. Trimming cost V 3 bases and J 5 bases; bases outside gene matches: 12. The CDR3 DNA sequence: TGTGCCAGCAGCTTGGTCAGCGGGAGGGCCTCGGTGGAGACCCAGTACTTC. It is translated as CASSLVSGRASVETQYF.

In this sample, this clonotype turned up many times. The V gene is TRBV24-1, the J gene TRBJ2-3, with a possible D match to TRBD2 (6 bases). The CDR3 is 14 amino acids. The germline CDR1 and CDR2 sequences are KGHDR and SFDVKD. Trimming left V 10 bases short and J 3 bases short, with 16 bases between. The CDR3 bases are TGTGCCACTTCCGCGGGGTTTCGAACAGATACGCAGTATTTT. It codes for CATSAGFRTDTQYF.

In this sample, this clonotype turned up many times. The gene calls are TRBV20-1 and TRBJ1-1; no clear D gene. From germline, CDR1 is DFQATT and CDR2 SNEGSKA (reference sequence). Trimming took off 4 bases at V and 1 base at J, with 10 bases between the two ends. The CDR3 is 13 amino acids. CDR3 DNA: TGCAGTGCTATCGAGGGAGGGAACACTGAAGCTTTCTTT. Translated: CSAIEGGNTEAFF.

This clonotype was picked up a small number of times. The J gene is TRBJ2-1, the V gene TRBV7-3; tentatively, D is TRBD2 (5 bases). CDR3 length: 17 amino acids. Trimming removed 2 bases at V and 4 bases at J, with 18 bases between. Germline V gives CDR1 SGHTA, CDR2 FQGTGA. The CDR3 region has the DNA TGTGCCAGCAGCTTAGCTGTGCGAACTAGGGAGTACAATGAGCAGTTCTTC. This encodes CASSLAVRTREYNEQFF. Filled out from reference TRBV7-3 and TRBJ2-1, the complete variable domain reads GAGVSQTPSNKVTEKGKYVELRCDPISGHTALYWYRQSLGQGPEFLIYFQGTGAADDSGLPNDRFFAVRPEGSVSTLKIQRTERGDSAVYLCASSLAVRTREYNEQFFGPGTRLTVL.

In its sample, this clonotype was seen many times. The chain is built from TRBV20-1 and TRBJ2-1, with 9 bases fitting TRBD1. Unmatched junction bases numbered 4, after V lost 6 bases and J lost 7 bases. Germline CDR1 DFQATT, CDR2 SNEGSKA (reference sequence). The CDR3 extends over 12 amino acids. The CDR3 reads CSALQGANEQFF. As DNA, the CDR3 is TGCAGTGCCCTACAGGGGGCAAATGAGCAGTTCTTC.

Notes on this clonotype: A far larger clone lies a single base away; this is likely a read error. The rearrangement uses TRBV28 and TRBJ1-5; D is possibly TRBD1 (5 bases). V was pared by 5 bases and J by 7 bases, with 9 bases between. The CDR3 is made up of 12 amino acids. Germline CDR1 and CDR2: MDHEN and SYDVKM. The CDR3 loop is CASSPGHQPQHF. The CDR3 coding sequence is TGTGCCAGCAGTCCTGGACACCAGCCCCAGCATTTT. Supplemented by reference TRBV28 and TRBJ1-5, the full variable domain reads DVKVTQSSRYLVKRTGEKVFLECVQDMDHENMFWYRQDPGLGLRLIYFSYDVKMKEKGDIPEGYSVSREKKERFSLILESASTNQTSMYLCASSPGHQPQHFGDGTRLSIL.